This T cell receptor (beta chain) was sequenced in a study of blood T cell repertoires in COVID-19. The overall study: Collection of acute and convalescent COVID-19 samples took place in the United States, Italy and Spain. Sample material is recorded as cDNA or gDNA derived from T cells, B-cell-depleted T cells, or PBMCs.

Assay: immunoSEQ multiplex PCR; the TCRdb copy retains only in-frame clones and omits some. Here the sample spans about 280,000 clones, approximately 85% being singletons. This clone came up many times. V lost 0 bases to trimming and J lost 5 bases; unmatched junction nucleotides: 1. This CDR3 has 14 amino acids. Germline assignment: CDR1 SGHNT and CDR2 YYREEE (reference sequence). The chain combines TRBV5-4 with TRBJ1-2, with 10 positions matching TRBD1. The TCR was taken from a human donor in a cohort sampled during active COVID-19. Specimen: peripheral blood. CDR3 loop: CASSLGDRGYGYTF. For the CDR3, the DNA is TGTGCCAGCAGCTTGGGGGACAGGGGATATGGCTACACCTTC.